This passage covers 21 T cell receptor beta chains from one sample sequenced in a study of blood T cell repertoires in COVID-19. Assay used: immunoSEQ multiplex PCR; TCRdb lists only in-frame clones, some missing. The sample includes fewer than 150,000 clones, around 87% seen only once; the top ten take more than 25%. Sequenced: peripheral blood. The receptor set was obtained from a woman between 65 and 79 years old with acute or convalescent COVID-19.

CDR3 loop: CASSLFDEQFF. CDR3 DNA sequence: TGTGCCAGCAGTTTATTCGATGAGCAGTTCTTC. The V gene is TRBV28, the J gene TRBJ2-1; D call uncertain. Trimming took off 1 base at V and 8 bases at J, with 3 bases between the two ends. Germline V gives CDR1 MDHEN, CDR2 SYDVKM. The CDR3 extends over 11 amino acids.

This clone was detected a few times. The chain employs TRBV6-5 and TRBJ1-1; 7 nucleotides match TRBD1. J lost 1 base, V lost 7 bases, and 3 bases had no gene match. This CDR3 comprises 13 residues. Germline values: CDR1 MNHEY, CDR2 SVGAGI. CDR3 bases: TGTGCCAGCATCGGGACAGCGAACACTGAAGCTTTCTTT. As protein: CASIGTANTEAFF.

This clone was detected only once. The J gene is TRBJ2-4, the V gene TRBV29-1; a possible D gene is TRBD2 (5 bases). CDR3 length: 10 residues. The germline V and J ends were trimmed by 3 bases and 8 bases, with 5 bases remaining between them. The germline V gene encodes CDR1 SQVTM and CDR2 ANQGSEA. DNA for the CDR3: TGCAGCGTTGAGGGAGACATTCAGTACTTC. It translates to CSVEGDIQYF.

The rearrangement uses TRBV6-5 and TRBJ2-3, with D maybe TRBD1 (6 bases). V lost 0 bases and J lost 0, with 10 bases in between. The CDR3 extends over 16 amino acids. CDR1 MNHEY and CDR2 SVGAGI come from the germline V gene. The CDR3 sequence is CASSYSYDRSTDTQYF. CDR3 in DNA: TGTGCCAGCAGTTACTCATACGACAGGAGCACAGATACGCAGTATTTT.

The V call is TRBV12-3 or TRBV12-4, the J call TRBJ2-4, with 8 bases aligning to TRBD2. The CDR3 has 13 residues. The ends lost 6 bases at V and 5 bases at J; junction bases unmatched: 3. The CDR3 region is CASRTGGENIQYF. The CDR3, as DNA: TGTGCCAGCAGGACGGGGGGGGAAAACATTCAGTACTTC.

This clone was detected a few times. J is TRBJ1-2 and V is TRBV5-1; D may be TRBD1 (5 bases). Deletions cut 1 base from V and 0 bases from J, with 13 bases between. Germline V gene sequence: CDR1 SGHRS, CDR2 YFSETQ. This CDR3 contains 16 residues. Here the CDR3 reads CASSLMVDNTNYGYTF. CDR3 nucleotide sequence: TGCGCCAGCAGCTTGATGGTGGACAACACTAACTATGGCTACACCTTC.

This CDR3 is CASRPGLALETQYF. CDR3 sequence (DNA): TGTGCCAGCAGACCAGGGTTGGCCCTGGAGACCCAGTACTTC. The chain is built from TRBV7-2 and TRBJ2-5, with TRBD1 as a possible D gene (5 bases). V lost 6 bases and J lost 5, with 16 bases in between. Germline CDR1 is SGHTA and CDR2 is FQGNSA. The CDR3 has 14 residues. Looking up the rest from reference TRBV7-2 and TRBJ2-5 gives the full variable domain: GAGVSQSPSNKVTEKGKDVELRCDPISGHTALYWYRQSLGQGLEFLIYFQGNSAPDKSGLPSDRFSAERTGGSVSTLTIQRTQQEDSAVYLCASRPGLALETQYFGPGTRLLVL.

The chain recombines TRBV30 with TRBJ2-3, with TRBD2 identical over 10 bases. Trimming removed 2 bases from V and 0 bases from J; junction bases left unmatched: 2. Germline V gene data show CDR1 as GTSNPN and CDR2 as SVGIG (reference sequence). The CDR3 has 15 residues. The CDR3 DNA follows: TGTGCCTGGAGTCCAGCGGGGGGGAGCACAGATACGCAGTATTTT. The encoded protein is CAWSPAGGSTDTQYF.

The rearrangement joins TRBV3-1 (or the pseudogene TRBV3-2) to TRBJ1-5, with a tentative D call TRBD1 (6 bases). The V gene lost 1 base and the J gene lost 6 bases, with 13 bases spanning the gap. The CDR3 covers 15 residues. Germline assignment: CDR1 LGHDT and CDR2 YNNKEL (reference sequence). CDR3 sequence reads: CASSQARGAGQPQHF. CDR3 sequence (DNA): TGTGCCAGCAGCCAAGCCAGGGGCGCCGGTCAGCCCCAGCATTTT.

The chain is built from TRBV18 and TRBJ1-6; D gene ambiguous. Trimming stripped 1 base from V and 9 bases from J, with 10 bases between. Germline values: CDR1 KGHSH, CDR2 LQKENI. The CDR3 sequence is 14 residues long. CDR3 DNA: TGTGCCAGCTCACCACGGGGTGGGAGTTCACCCCTCCACTTT. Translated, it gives CASSPRGGSSPLHF.

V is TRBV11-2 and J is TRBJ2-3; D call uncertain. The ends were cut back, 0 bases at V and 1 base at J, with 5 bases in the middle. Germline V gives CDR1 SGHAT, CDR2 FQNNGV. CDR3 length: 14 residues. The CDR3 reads CASSLDPGTDTQYF. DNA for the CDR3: TGTGCCAGCAGCTTAGACCCCGGCACAGATACGCAGTATTTT.

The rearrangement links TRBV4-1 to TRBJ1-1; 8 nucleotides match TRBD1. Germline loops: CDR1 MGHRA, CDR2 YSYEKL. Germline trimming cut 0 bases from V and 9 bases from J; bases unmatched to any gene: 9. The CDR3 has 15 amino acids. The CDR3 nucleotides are TGCGCCAGCAGCCAAGATACAGGGGGATGGGGGAAAGCTTTCTTT. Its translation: CASSQDTGGWGKAFF.

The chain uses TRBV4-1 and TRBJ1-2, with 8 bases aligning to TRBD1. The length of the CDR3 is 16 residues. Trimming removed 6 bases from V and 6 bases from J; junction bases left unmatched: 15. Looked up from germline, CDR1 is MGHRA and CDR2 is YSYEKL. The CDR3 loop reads CASSLSMDRELHGYTF. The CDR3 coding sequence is TGCGCCAGCAGTCTATCAATGGACAGGGAACTCCATGGCTACACCTTC.

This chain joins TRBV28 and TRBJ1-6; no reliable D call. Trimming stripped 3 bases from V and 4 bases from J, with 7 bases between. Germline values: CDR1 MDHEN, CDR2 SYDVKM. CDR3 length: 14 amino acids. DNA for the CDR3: TGTGCCAGCAGTTTGCGGGGATATAATTCACCCCTCCACTTT. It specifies CASSLRGYNSPLHF. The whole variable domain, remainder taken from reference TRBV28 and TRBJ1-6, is DVKVTQSSRYLVKRTGEKVFLECVQDMDHENMFWYRQDPGLGLRLIYFSYDVKMKEKGDIPEGYSVSREKKERFSLILESASTNQTSMYLCASSLRGYNSPLHFGNGTRLTVT.

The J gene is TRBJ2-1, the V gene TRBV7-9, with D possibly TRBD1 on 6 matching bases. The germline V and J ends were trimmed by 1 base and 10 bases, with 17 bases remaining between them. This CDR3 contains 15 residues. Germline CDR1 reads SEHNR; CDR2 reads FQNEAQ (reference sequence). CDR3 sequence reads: CASSLGLAGVGEQFF. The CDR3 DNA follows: TGTGCCAGCAGCTTAGGGCTGGCAGGGGTAGGGGAGCAGTTCTTC.

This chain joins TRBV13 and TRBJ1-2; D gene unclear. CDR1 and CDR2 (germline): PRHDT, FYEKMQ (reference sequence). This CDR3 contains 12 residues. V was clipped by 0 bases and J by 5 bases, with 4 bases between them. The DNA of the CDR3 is TGTGCCAGCAGCTTAGGCAGGTATGGCTACACCTTC. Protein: CASSLGRYGYTF.

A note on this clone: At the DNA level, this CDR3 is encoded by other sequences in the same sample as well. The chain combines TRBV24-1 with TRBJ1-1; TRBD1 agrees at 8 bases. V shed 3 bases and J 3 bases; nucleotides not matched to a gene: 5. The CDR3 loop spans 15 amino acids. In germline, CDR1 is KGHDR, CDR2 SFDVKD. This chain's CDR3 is CATSDPGQGDTEAFF. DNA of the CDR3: TGTGCCACCAGTGATCCTGGACAGGGCGACACTGAAGCTTTCTTT.

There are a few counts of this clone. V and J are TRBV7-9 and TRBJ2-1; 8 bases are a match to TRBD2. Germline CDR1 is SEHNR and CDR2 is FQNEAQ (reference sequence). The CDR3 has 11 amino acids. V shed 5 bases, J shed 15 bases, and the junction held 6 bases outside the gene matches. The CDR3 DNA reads TGTGCCAGCAGCCCGGGGGGGGCCCTGTTCTTC. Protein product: CASSPGGALFF. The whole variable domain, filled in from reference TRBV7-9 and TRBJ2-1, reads DTGVSQNPRHKITKRGQNVTFRCDPISEHNRLYWYRQTLGQGPEFLTYFQNEAQLEKSRLLSDRFSAERPKGSFSTLEIQRTEQGDSAMYLCASSPGGALFFGPGTRLTVL.

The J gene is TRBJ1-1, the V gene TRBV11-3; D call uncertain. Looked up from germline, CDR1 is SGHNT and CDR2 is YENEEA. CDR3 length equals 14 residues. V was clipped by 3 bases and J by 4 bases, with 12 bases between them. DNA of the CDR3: TGTGCCAGCAGCTTGCAGGATCGTAGCACTGAAGCTTTCTTT. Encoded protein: CASSLQDRSTEAFF. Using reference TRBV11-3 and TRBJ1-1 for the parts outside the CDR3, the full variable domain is EAGVVQSPRYKIIEKKQPVAFWCNPISGHNTLYWYLQNLGQGPELLIRYENEEAVDDSQLPKDRFSAERLKGVDSTLKIQPAELGDSAVYLCASSLQDRSTEAFFGQGTRLTVV.

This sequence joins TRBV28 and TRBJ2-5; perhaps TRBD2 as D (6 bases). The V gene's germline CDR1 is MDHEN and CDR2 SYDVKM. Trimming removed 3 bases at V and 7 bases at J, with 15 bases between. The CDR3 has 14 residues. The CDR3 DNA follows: TGTGCCAGCAGTTTCTCTAGCGCCGTAGGGACCCAGTACTTC. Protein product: CASSFSSAVGTQYF.

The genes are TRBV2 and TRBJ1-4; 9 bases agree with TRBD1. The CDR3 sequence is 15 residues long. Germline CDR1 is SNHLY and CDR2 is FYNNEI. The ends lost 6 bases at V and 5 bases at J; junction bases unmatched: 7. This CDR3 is CASRLSGTGNEKLFF. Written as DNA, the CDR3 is TGTGCCAGCAGACTTTCCGGGACAGGGAATGAAAAACTGTTTTTT.